The T cell receptor beta chain under discussion was sequenced for a study of CD8 T cells in Susac syndrome. Study details: Patients with Susac syndrome were therapy-naive, on corticosteroids, or on intravenous immunoglobulin alone at the time that blood was drawn. Overall study results and limits: Repertoires of Susac syndrome CD4+ T cells lacked clonal expansion.

To note about this clonotype: Its specificity is unknown.

Random hexamers were used to reverse transcribe the RNA input (about 0.45 to 1 ug). From the immunoSEQ multiplex PCR reads, TCRdb called clonotypes with MiXCR, one entry per CDR3 protein. The data show under 95,000 distinct CDR3 sequences, roughly 94% seen once. CD8+ and CD4+ T cells taken from blood had their TCR beta sequenced. V lost 6 bases, J lost 4 bases, and 25 bases lay in between. The CDR3 sequence is 17 residues long. Per germline, CDR1 SGHRS and CDR2 YFSETQ. This sequence originates from a human donor with Susac syndrome. The sample was CD4+ T cells from PBMCs. This chain links TRBV5-1 with TRBJ1-2; weak D call: TRBD1 (5 bases). For the CDR3, the DNA is TGCGCCAGCACTCCCGGCGGGACCGCCTATCTATCCTATGGCTACACCTTC. It encodes CASTPGGTAYLSYGYTF.